The rows below give T cell receptor beta chains drawn from one sample of a study of siplizumab effects on memory and regulatory T cells. The assay was immunoSEQ multiplex PCR, and TCRdb's table has in-frame clones only and misses some. The sample includes some 100,000 clones, 91% of them seen just once. Input material: CD4+ T cells sorted from blood. These receptors originate from a human donor in good health. Some clones in this sample may be carry-over from other donors' samples. CDR3s include the opening cysteine and the closing phenylalanine or tryptophan. D genes are given only for firm matches. For some rows the clone size is stated as once, few or many, or as a class when expanded; others skip it.

v_gene	j_gene	d_gene	len	abundance	CDR3aa	CDR3nt
TRBV19	TRBJ1-1	-	12	few	CASSIRNVGAFF	TGTGCCAGTAGTATACGGAATGTAGGGGCTTTCTTT
TRBV19	TRBJ2-3	TRBD1	15	-	CASSIGDRDADTQYF	TGTGCCAGTAGTATCGGGGACAGGGATGCAGATACGCAGTATTTT
TRBV19	TRBJ2-2	-	17	-	CASNYIPQATGTGELFF	TGTGCCAGTAATTATATTCCTCAGGCGACGGGCACCGGGGAGCTGTTTTTT
TRBV19	TRBJ1-1	-	14	-	CASTGTTMNTEAFF	TGTGCCAGTACGGGGACAACTATGAACACTGAAGCTTTCTTT
TRBV11-1	TRBJ2-1	-	12	-	CASSLRTIDQFF	TGTGCCAGCAGCTTAAGAACAATAGATCAGTTCTTC
TRBV6-4	TRBJ2-3	TRBD1	14	once	CASSAGTGADTQYF	TGTGCCAGCAGTGCCGGGACAGGGGCAGATACGCAGTATTTT
TRBV5-1	TRBJ2-5	TRBD1	16	once	CASGSGTGVFGETQYF	TGCGCCAGCGGATCCGGGACAGGGGTTTTCGGAGAGACCCAGTACTTC
TRBV25-1	TRBJ2-1	-	11	-	CASTDYNEQFF	TGTGCCAGCACTGATTACAATGAGCAGTTCTTC
TRBV30	TRBJ2-6	TRBD2	15	-	CAWLRGGPGANVLTF	TGTGCCTGGTTGCGCGGGGGGCCTGGGGCCAACGTCCTGACTTTC
TRBV28	TRBJ2-6	-	15	-	CASATGGSGANVLTF	TGTGCCAGCGCGACTGGGGGCTCTGGGGCCAACGTCCTGACTTTC
TRBV7-9	TRBJ2-7	-	15	-	CASSPIRDLNYEQYF	TGTGCCAGCAGCCCGATCCGGGACTTAAACTACGAGCAGTACTTC
TRBV5-4	TRBJ1-4	-	15	-	CASSLGAATNEKLFF	TGTGCCAGCAGCTTGGGAGCAGCAACTAATGAAAAACTGTTTTTT
TRBV6-1	TRBJ1-5	-	15	-	CASSDRSYSNQPQHF	TGTGCCAGCAGTGATCGGAGCTATAGCAATCAGCCCCAGCATTTT
TRBV14	TRBJ2-7	TRBD1	17	once	CASSPQTGTGSLREQYF	TGTGCCAGCAGCCCTCAGACCGGGACAGGGTCTCTACGGGAGCAGTACTTC
TRBV10-1	TRBJ2-1	TRBD2	14	-	CASSIAGSRDEQFF	TGCGCCAGCAGCATAGCGGGGTCTCGGGATGAGCAGTTCTTC
TRBV9	TRBJ2-3	-	11	-	CASSVRDTQYF	TGTGCCAGCAGCGTACGAGATACGCAGTATTTT
TRBV7-9	TRBJ2-5	TRBD2	16	-	CASSLGAGGPKETQYF	TGTGCCAGCAGCTTAGGAGCGGGAGGGCCGAAGGAGACCCAGTACTTC
TRBV18	TRBJ2-7	-	16	few	CASSPRYQQEAYEQYF	TGTGCCAGCTCACCAAGGTACCAACAGGAGGCCTACGAGCAGTACTTC
TRBV14	TRBJ1-1	TRBD1	13	once	CASSQRQGAEAFF	TGTGCCAGCAGCCAAAGACAGGGGGCTGAAGCTTTCTTT
TRBV11-3	TRBJ2-1	TRBD1	16	-	CASSSTGTGAFGEQFF	TGTGCCAGCAGCTCCACCGGGACAGGGGCTTTCGGTGAGCAGTTCTTC
TRBV2	TRBJ2-4	-	18	-	CASSGGVDPLLAKNIQYF	TGTGCCAGCAGTGGCGGGGTCGACCCGTTACTAGCCAAAAACATTCAGTACTTC
TRBV9	TRBJ2-1	TRBD2	15	-	CASSGTSGSVDEQFF	TGTGCCAGCAGCGGGACTAGCGGGAGCGTCGATGAGCAGTTCTTC
TRBV4-2	TRBJ2-1	TRBD2	18	-	CASSQAFDPTSGYNEQFF	TGTGCCAGCAGCCAGGCTTTTGATCCGACTAGCGGATACAATGAGCAGTTCTTC
TRBV9	TRBJ1-4	-	15	-	CASSVVSGEGEKLFF	TGTGCCAGCAGCGTAGTTTCAGGGGAAGGTGAAAAACTGTTTTTT
TRBV2	TRBJ1-3	-	14	-	CASSEMGAGNTIYF	TGTGCCAGCAGTGAAATGGGAGCTGGAAACACCATATATTTT
TRBV18	TRBJ2-1	TRBD2	17	once	CASSPGLASEAYNEQFF	TGTGCCAGCTCACCGGGACTAGCGTCGGAAGCCTACAATGAGCAGTTCTTC
TRBV10-1	TRBJ2-1	TRBD1	13	-	CASRDHPTGKQFF	TGCGCCAGCAGGGACCACCCGACAGGGAAGCAGTTCTTC
TRBV2	TRBJ2-3	-	15	-	CASRGGGTHTDTQYF	TGTGCCAGCAGGGGGGGTGGGACCCACACAGATACGCAGTATTTT
TRBV2	TRBJ1-6	-	16	-	CASFRESGNFNSPLHF	TGTGCCAGCTTCAGGGAATCCGGGAACTTTAATTCACCCCTCCACTTT
TRBV14	TRBJ1-4	-	13	-	CASSQELVGKLFF	TGTGCCAGCAGCCAAGAACTGGTCGGAAAACTGTTTTTT
TRBV7-3	TRBJ2-2	-	14	-	CASSQGWNTGELFF	TGTGCCAGCAGCCAAGGCTGGAACACCGGGGAGCTGTTTTTT
TRBV7-2	TRBJ2-3	-	14	-	CASSLARGTDTQYF	TGTGCCAGCAGCTTAGCGCGGGGTACAGATACGCAGTATTTT
TRBV7-8	TRBJ2-5	TRBD2	14	once	CASSTLAGGETQYF	TGTGCCAGCAGCACCCTAGCGGGAGGGGAGACCCAGTACTTC
TRBV19	TRBJ2-5	-	13	-	CASSSREGATQYF	TGTGCCAGTAGTTCGAGGGAGGGGGCGACCCAGTACTTC
TRBV6-5	TRBJ2-3	TRBD1	15	-	CASRELTGGTDTQYF	TGTGCCAGCAGGGAATTGACAGGGGGCACAGATACGCAGTATTTT
TRBV27	TRBJ2-1	-	12	-	CASSRGGNEQFF	TGTGCCAGCAGTAGGGGGGGCAATGAGCAGTTCTTC
TRBV5-5	TRBJ2-3	-	14	-	CASSLEWGTDTQYF	TGTGCCAGCAGCTTGGAATGGGGCACAGATACGCAGTATTTT
TRBV2	TRBJ2-1	-	13	-	CASTSVWGNEQFF	TGTGCCAGCACCTCAGTCTGGGGCAATGAGCAGTTCTTC
TRBV28	TRBJ2-7	TRBD2	15	-	CASSILAGGSYEQYF	TGTGCCAGCAGCATACTAGCGGGGGGTTCCTACGAGCAGTACTTC
TRBV25-1	TRBJ1-1	-	13	-	CASRSGYNTEAFF	TGTGCCAGCAGGTCAGGGTACAACACTGAAGCTTTCTTT
TRBV5-1	TRBJ2-7	-	15	-	CASRPRADNTYEQYF	TGCGCCAGTCGGCCACGGGCAGATAATACCTACGAGCAGTACTTC
TRBV28	TRBJ2-4	-	12	-	CASMSRFFIQYF	TGTGCCAGCATGTCCAGGTTCTTTATTCAGTACTTC
TRBV5-1	TRBJ2-3	-	14	-	CASRTRGSTDTQYF	TGCGCCAGCAGAACGAGGGGCAGCACAGATACGCAGTATTTT
TRBV19	TRBJ2-1	-	17	-	CASSTAPSGSSYNEQFF	TGTGCCAGTAGTACCGCCCCGAGCGGAAGCTCCTACAATGAGCAGTTCTTC